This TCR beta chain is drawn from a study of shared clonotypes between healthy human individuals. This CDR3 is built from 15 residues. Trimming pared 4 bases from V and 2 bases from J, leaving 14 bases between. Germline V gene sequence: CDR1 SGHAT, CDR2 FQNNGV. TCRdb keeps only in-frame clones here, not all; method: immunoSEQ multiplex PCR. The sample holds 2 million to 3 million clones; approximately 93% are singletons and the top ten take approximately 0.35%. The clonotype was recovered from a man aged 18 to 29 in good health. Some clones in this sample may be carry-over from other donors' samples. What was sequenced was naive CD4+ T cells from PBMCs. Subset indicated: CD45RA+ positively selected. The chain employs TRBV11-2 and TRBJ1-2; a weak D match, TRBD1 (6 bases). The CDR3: CASSSHRDKNYGYTF. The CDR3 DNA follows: TGTGCCAGCAGCTCCCACCGGGACAAGAACTATGGCTACACCTTC.